The next 22 T cell receptor beta chains were all read from a single sample in a study of regulatory T cells in long-lasting Graves disease. The time point here: newly diagnosed GD, antithyroid drugs for less than 3 months. The TCR library was prepared using RNA isolated from PBMCs. In building TCR beta libraries, iRepertoire HTBI primers were used together with Arm-PCR of CDR3 regions. TCRdb redid the calling of the multiplex PCR reads with MiXCR, one entry per CDR3 protein. The sample holds some 340,000 distinct CDR3 sequences, 12% seen once. These data were likewise used in another study, on T cells in Graves' hyperthyroidism and ophthalmopathy.

The sample here was peripheral blood mononuclear cells (PBMCs), taken at new diagnosis, from a patient treated with antithyroid drugs. Receptors were obtained from a woman between 18 and 29 years old with Graves disease.

This clonotype appeared a few times. The genes are TRBV6-2 or TRBV6-3 and TRBJ2-3; TRBD2 matches at 7 bases. Germline lookup yields CDR1 MNHEY and CDR2 SVGEGT. After removal of 2 bases from V and 2 bases from J, the junction contained 10 bases not matched to a gene. This CDR3 contains 17 residues. The CDR3, as DNA: TGTGCCAGCAGTTACCCTCGCGGTAGCGGGTACACAGATACGCAGTATTTT. It encodes CASSYPRGSGYTDTQYF.

This clonotype was seen many times. V gene TRBV7-2 combines with J gene TRBJ2-5, with 10 positions matching TRBD1. Germline CDR1 reads SGHTA; CDR2 reads FQGNSA. Trimming cost V 7 bases and J 2 bases; bases outside gene matches: 4. The CDR3 runs 14 residues. The CDR3 reads CASTKDRGQETQYF. Written as DNA, the CDR3 is TGTGCCAGCACCAAGGACAGGGGGCAAGAGACCCAGTACTTC.

This clonotype was observed at least ten times. The chain is built from TRBV7-2 and TRBJ2-3; 7 bases fit TRBD2. The CDR3 totals 16 residues. With 1 base clipped from V and 0 bases from J, the junction kept 4 bases outside the gene matches. Germline V gene sequence: CDR1 SGHTA, CDR2 FQGNSA. The DNA for the CDR3 is TGTGCCAGCAGCTTAGGGGGAGGGAGGAGCACAGATACGCAGTATTTT. Protein product: CASSLGGGRSTDTQYF.

The rearrangement uses TRBV7-6 and TRBJ2-3; 10 bases match TRBD2. Germline assignment: CDR1 SGHVS and CDR2 FNYEAQ. This CDR3 has 16 amino acids. With V trimmed by 2 bases and J by 4 bases, 6 bases remained unmatched. The CDR3 protein is CASSLLSGGVADTQYF. DNA of the CDR3: TGTGCCAGCAGCTTACTCAGCGGGGGGGTGGCAGATACGCAGTATTTT.

In its sample, this clonotype was seen many times. This chain connects TRBV3-1 to TRBJ2-1; D is unresolved. Trimming took 4 bases from V and 2 from J, leaving 24 bases between them. The CDR3 spans 19 residues. Germline lookup yields CDR1 LGHDT and CDR2 YNNKEL (reference sequence). CDR3 in amino acids: CASSPYSPAWSRPYNEQFF. DNA for the CDR3: TGTGCCAGCAGCCCCTACTCCCCGGCCTGGAGTAGGCCCTACAATGAGCAGTTCTTC.

This clonotype was picked up many times. The chain is built from TRBV7-2 and TRBJ1-4; no reliable D call. Trimming removed 5 bases at V and 8 bases at J, with 15 bases between. The CDR3 totals 14 residues. Germline lookup yields CDR1 SGHTA and CDR2 FQGNSA. CDR3 amino acids: CASSTGRLGEKLFF. In DNA form, the CDR3 reads TGTGCCAGCAGCACCGGAAGGTTGGGCGAAAAACTGTTTTTT. The full variable domain, in which reference TRBV7-2 and TRBJ1-4 provide the parts outside the CDR3, is GAGVSQSPSNKVTEKGKDVELRCDPISGHTALYWYRQSLGQGLEFLIYFQGNSAPDKSGLPSDRFSAERTGGSVSTLTIQRTQQEDSAVYLCASSTGRLGEKLFFGSGTQLSVL.

This clonotype has a count of ten or more. This chain uses TRBV12-3 or TRBV12-4 with TRBJ1-5; no definite D call. Trimming removed 2 bases from V and 1 base from J, with 6 bases in between. This CDR3 is 14 amino acids long. CDR3 in amino acids: CASSLWRSNQPQHF. The CDR3, as DNA: TGTGCCAGCAGTTTATGGAGGAGCAATCAGCCCCAGCATTTT.

The chain has TRBV19 and TRBJ2-1, with D possibly matching TRBD2 (6 bases). V was trimmed by 7 bases and J by 4 bases, leaving 14 bases between them. CDR1 LNHDA and CDR2 SQIVND come from the germline V gene (reference sequence). The CDR3 has 14 residues. CDR3 bases: TGTGCCAGTAAGGTGGGGACTGCGTACAATGAGCAGTTCTTC. Its protein is CASKVGTAYNEQFF.

The sample holds many counts of this clonotype. The genes are TRBV29-1 and TRBJ2-1, with D perhaps matching TRBD1 (5 bases). The CDR3 length is 13 residues. Trimming shortened V by 6 bases and J by 8 bases, and 17 bases separated the two germline ends. The germline CDR1 and CDR2 sequences are SQVTM and ANQGSEA. In DNA, the CDR3 is TGCAGCGTCCCCTCATGGGGCAGAGATGAGCAGTTCTTC. Amino acid sequence: CSVPSWGRDEQFF.

The chain recombines TRBV3-2 with TRBJ2-5. TRBV3-2 is a documented pseudogene. This CDR3 has 17 amino acids. The CDR3 coding sequence is TGTGCCAGCAGCCTCTTCCTTGGACCGATGTACCAAGAGACCCAGTACTTC. This sequence encodes CASSLFLGPMYQETQYF.

The V call is TRBV20-1, the J call TRBJ2-1; either TRBD1 or TRBD2 may fit D (5 bases each). Germline loops: CDR1 DFQATT, CDR2 SNEGSKA (reference sequence). Trimming removed 1 base from V and 9 bases from J, with 13 bases in between. The CDR3 consists of 13 residues. CDR3 DNA: TGCAGTGCTAGAGTGGGAAAGAGGGGTGAGCAGTTCTTC. Its protein is CSARVGKRGEQFF.

This clonotype occurred many times. The chain couples TRBV25-1 to TRBJ1-1; TRBD1 agrees at 8 bases. CDR1 is MGHDK, CDR2 SYGVNS, per germline. The V gene end was trimmed by 4 bases and the J gene end by 5 bases; junction bases not matched to a gene: 9. The CDR3 has 15 residues. The CDR3 nucleotides read TGTGCCAGCAGTGGAAGGGGCAGGGGGCAAACTGAAGCTTTCTTT. As protein: CASSGRGRGQTEAFF.

This clonotype has more than one count but fewer than ten. The chain couples TRBV6-2 or TRBV6-3 to TRBJ1-1, with D maybe TRBD1 (5 bases). The CDR3 totals 16 residues. In germline, CDR1 is MNHEY, CDR2 SVGEGT. Trimming pared 2 bases from V and 0 bases from J, leaving 13 bases between. CDR3: CASSYVKGRLNTEAFF. The CDR3 bases are TGTGCCAGCAGTTACGTGAAGGGACGGTTGAACACTGAAGCTTTCTTT.

In regard to this clonotype: The conserved final phenylalanine or tryptophan is absent from the CDR3, which likely points to a read error. This chain connects TRBV5-1 to TRBJ2-1; the D gene could be TRBD1 or TRBD2 (5 bases each). The CDR3 has 15 residues. Per germline, CDR1 SGHRS and CDR2 YFSETQ. The V gene lost 2 bases and the J gene lost 4 bases, with 13 bases spanning the gap. CDR3 in DNA: TGCGCCAGCAGCTTTGGGGGACCCTCTTACAATGAGCAGTTCGTC. Amino acids: CASSFGGPSYNEQFV.

With regard to this clonotype: A much larger clone differs by one base, so this may be a read error. This chain uses TRBV20-1 with TRBJ2-1; D may be TRBD2 (6 bases). Trimming shortened V by 4 bases and J by 5 bases, and 18 bases separated the two germline ends. The CDR3 has 15 residues. From germline, CDR1 is DFQATT and CDR2 SNEGSKA (reference sequence). The CDR3 is CSAKKRAVRNNEQFF. CDR3 coding DNA: TGCAGTGCTAAGAAGCGGGCGGTACGCAACAATGAGCAGTTCTTC.

This clonotype was recorded at least ten times. CDR3 loop: CASSLEAHGRLYF. DNA of the CDR3: TGTGCCAGCAGCTTGGAGGCTCACGGAAGGTTATACTTC. The chain links TRBV5-5 to TRBJ2-7, with D unresolved. This CDR3 contains 13 residues. The V end was cut by 0 bases, the J end by 13 bases, with 17 bases between. Germline CDR1 reads SGHKS; CDR2 reads YYEKEE (reference sequence).

V usage is TRBV7-9 and J usage is TRBJ2-4, with D unclear. The CDR3 contains 17 residues. Germline V gives CDR1 SEHNR, CDR2 FQNEAQ (reference sequence). V was cut by 1 base and J by 5 bases, with 18 bases left in between. In nucleotides, the CDR3 is TGTGCCAGCAGCTTAGTGTCGAACGCGATCAACCAAAACATTCAGTACTTC. Its protein product is CASSLVSNAINQNIQYF.

This clonotype was found many times. The chain recombines TRBV12-3 or TRBV12-4 with TRBJ1-2, with TRBD1 as a possible D gene (5 bases). Trimming cost V 2 bases and J 4 bases, with 23 bases left between them. The CDR3 is 18 amino acids. The CDR3 nucleotides are TGTGCCAGCAGTTTACGGCCTTGGGTGAGGGGCGAAATCTATGGCTACACCTTC. Translated: CASSLRPWVRGEIYGYTF.

This clonotype was seen ten or more times. The genes are TRBV29-1 and TRBJ1-1; D uncertain. V was pared by 4 bases and J by 5 bases, with 11 bases between. The CDR3 runs to 12 residues. In germline, CDR1 is SQVTM, CDR2 ANQGSEA. CDR3 DNA: TGCAGCGTTGGAGAACAAGGGACTGAAGCTTTCTTT. Amino acid sequence: CSVGEQGTEAFF.

The chain couples TRBV15 to TRBJ2-1, with 10 bases lining up with TRBD2. Per the germline V gene, CDR1 is LNHNV and CDR2 is YYDKDF (reference sequence). V trimming: 1 base; J trimming: 5 bases; junction bases outside the gene matches: 8. The length of the CDR3 is 17 residues. CDR3 in amino acids: CATSRGLAGEHHNEQFF. The DNA of the CDR3 is TGTGCCACCAGCAGAGGCCTAGCGGGAGAGCACCACAATGAGCAGTTCTTC.

In its sample, this clonotype was seen many times. The CDR3 DNA is TGTGCCAGTAGTACCGGGACCGCAGCTAACTATGGCTACACCTTC. Amino acids: CASSTGTAANYGYTF. The chain uses TRBV19 and TRBJ1-2; D is perhaps TRBD1 (5 bases). V lost 4 bases, J lost 0 bases, and 12 bases lay in between. The CDR3 has 15 residues. Germline loops: CDR1 LNHDA, CDR2 SQIVND (reference sequence).

This clonotype was observed a few times. This chain links TRBV20-1 with TRBJ1-1; D unclear. This CDR3 is 16 amino acids long. V lost 3 bases to trimming and J lost 0 bases, with 17 bases between them. CDR1 is DFQATT, CDR2 SNEGSKA, per germline (reference sequence). The CDR3 is CSARPPGRPMNTEAFF. The CDR3 DNA is TGCAGTGCTAGGCCCCCAGGCAGGCCCATGAACACTGAAGCTTTCTTT.